What follows are 23 T cell receptor beta chains derived from one specimen sequenced in a study of radiotherapy plus CTLA-4 blockade in lung cancer. Only in-frame clones appear in the TCRdb table, and some are missing; sequencing was by immunoSEQ multiplex PCR. The sample consists of about 97,000 clones, approximately 74% of them appearing once. The source was peripheral blood, collected from a patient treated with radiotherapy plus ipilimumab. The source is a human donor with non-small cell lung cancer who had a partial response to radiotherapy plus ipilimumab. Some clones in this sample may be carry-over from other donors' samples.

The J gene is TRBJ2-5, the V gene TRBV4-2; D may be TRBD2 (5 bases). The CDR3 has 14 amino acids. CDR1 and CDR2 (germline): LGHNA, YNFKEQ. V was trimmed by 2 bases and J by 3 bases, leaving 10 bases between them. This CDR3 reads CASSQRSGEETQYF. The CDR3 DNA follows: TGTGCCAGCAGCCAACGCTCCGGGGAAGAGACCCAGTACTTC.

The V call is TRBV25-1, the J call TRBJ1-1; 12 positions agree with TRBD1. V dropped 8 bases and J dropped 2; count of bases not matched to a gene: 3. This CDR3 region has 14 residues. Germline assignment: CDR1 MGHDK and CDR2 SYGVNS. The CDR3 bases are TGTGCCAGCGGGGGACAGGGGGCTAACACTGAAGCTTTCTTT. It encodes CASGGQGANTEAFF. Using reference TRBV25-1 and TRBJ1-1 for the parts outside the CDR3, the full variable domain is EADIYQTPRYLVIGTGKKITLECSQTMGHDKMYWYQQDPGMELHLIHYSYGVNSTEKGDLSSESTVSRIRTEHFPLTLESARPSHTSQYLCASGGQGANTEAFFGQGTRLTVV.

The chain has TRBV28 and TRBJ2-6; D call uncertain. Germline CDR1 is MDHEN and CDR2 is SYDVKM. V was shortened by 6 bases and J by 0 bases, with 6 bases between the two germline ends. CDR3 length equals 14 residues. CDR3 sequence: CASRRSSGANVLTF. The DNA of the CDR3 is TGTGCCAGCAGGAGGAGCTCTGGGGCCAACGTCCTGACTTTC.

This clone was seen only a few times. V gene TRBV6-6 combines with J gene TRBJ2-7; 8 bases fit TRBD1. From germline, CDR1 is MNHNY and CDR2 SVGAGI (reference sequence). After removal of 4 bases from V and 1 base from J, the junction contained 6 bases not matched to a gene. The CDR3 runs to 15 residues. The CDR3 nucleotides are TGTGCCAGCAGTTGGACAGGGCGCGATTCCTACGAGCAGTACTTC. Its translation: CASSWTGRDSYEQYF.

J is TRBJ2-7 and V is TRBV11-2, with 10 bases identical to TRBD1. Germline V gives CDR1 SGHAT, CDR2 FQNNGV. J gave up 6 bases and V 4 bases, and 6 bases lay outside the gene matches. The CDR3 has 14 residues. The CDR3 DNA is TGTGCCAGCAGCTCCCGGGACAGGGGTGGCGAGCAGTACTTC. Its translation: CASSSRDRGGEQYF.

V is TRBV27 and J is TRBJ2-3; 7 bases are a match to TRBD1. This CDR3 has 16 amino acids. Losses at the gene ends were 9 bases for V and 2 bases for J; bases not matched to a gene: 14. Per the germline V gene, CDR1 is MNHEY and CDR2 is SMNVEV (reference sequence). The CDR3 protein is CARSGADREFTDTQYF. The CDR3 bases are TGTGCCAGGAGTGGGGCAGACAGGGAATTCACAGATACGCAGTATTTT.

The chain uses TRBV9 and TRBJ2-3; TRBD2 matches at 8 bases. The V gene end was trimmed by 2 bases and the J gene end by 6 bases; junction bases not matched to a gene: 5. CDR3 length equals 14 residues. CDR1 SGDLS and CDR2 YYNGEE come from the germline V gene. The CDR3 nucleotides read TGTGCCAGCAGCGTCGACGGGGGGGAGGATACGCAGTATTTT. Amino acid sequence: CASSVDGGEDTQYF. Together with reference TRBV9 and TRBJ2-3, the CDR3 gives the full variable domain: DSGVTQTPKHLITATGQRVTLRCSPRSGDLSVYWYQQSLDQGLQFLIQYYNGEERAKGNILERFSAQQFPDLHSELNLSSLELGDSALYFCASSVDGGEDTQYFGPGTRLTVL.

The V call is TRBV10-2, the J call TRBJ2-7; D uncertain. With 10 bases removed from V and 5 bases from J, the gap between germline ends came to 30 bases. The length of the CDR3 is 17 residues. Germline V lookup: CDR1 WSHSY, CDR2 SAAADI. CDR3 in DNA: TGCGCCACCCAATTGGTAAAACCCTCTCTGCCGACTGACGAGCAGTACTTC. As protein: CATQLVKPSLPTDEQYF.

V gene TRBV30 combines with J gene TRBJ1-5; no firm D call. The CDR3 loop spans 15 amino acids. The germline CDR1 and CDR2 sequences are GTSNPN and SVGIG (reference sequence). V lost 3 bases, J lost 0 bases, and 12 bases lay in between. CDR3 amino acids: CAWSLGLNSNQPQHF. For the CDR3, the DNA is TGTGCCTGGAGCCTAGGCCTGAATAGCAATCAGCCCCAGCATTTT.

The chain links TRBV7-8 to TRBJ2-7; 14 bases are a match to TRBD2. The V gene's germline CDR1 is SGHVS and CDR2 FQNEAQ. V lost 4 bases, J lost 5 bases, and 13 bases stayed unmatched. The CDR3 extends over 18 amino acids. The CDR3 DNA is TGTGCCAGCAGCTCCCAAACCGGACTAGCGGGGGGTCTCAACGAGCAGTACTTC. Protein product: CASSSQTGLAGGLNEQYF.

This chain's CDR3 is CASRDLAGGNNEQFF. DNA of the CDR3: TGTGCCAGTAGAGACCTAGCGGGAGGTAACAATGAGCAGTTCTTC. This rearrangement joins TRBV19 to TRBJ2-1, with TRBD2 matching 11 bases. The CDR3 covers 15 residues. The junction had 6 bases not matched to a gene; V was cut back by 6 bases and J by 5 bases. Germline V gene sequence: CDR1 LNHDA, CDR2 SQIVND (reference sequence).

This clone has a handful of counts. The chain couples TRBV7-9 to TRBJ2-3; the D is unclear. There are 15 residues in the CDR3. The V end lost 1 base, the J end lost 2 bases, and 10 bases lay between the germline ends. The V gene's germline CDR1 is SEHNR and CDR2 FQNEAQ (reference sequence). The CDR3 DNA is TGTGCCAGCAGCTTAGGGCCCCAAAACACAGATACGCAGTATTTT. The encoded protein is CASSLGPQNTDTQYF. Complete variable domain (other parts from reference TRBV7-9 and TRBJ2-3): DTGVSQNPRHKITKRGQNVTFRCDPISEHNRLYWYRQTLGQGPEFLTYFQNEAQLEKSRLLSDRFSAERPKGSFSTLEIQRTEQGDSAMYLCASSLGPQNTDTQYFGPGTRLTVL.

The gene calls are TRBV7-8 and TRBJ2-7; D uncertain. Between the trimmed V and J ends, which lost 1 base and 4 bases, there was a span of 8 bases. This CDR3 spans 13 amino acids. Per the germline V gene, CDR1 is SGHVS and CDR2 is FQNEAQ. CDR3 nucleotides: TGTGCCAGCAGCTTAGTCGGAGAATACGAGCAGTACTTC. This encodes CASSLVGEYEQYF.

Comment on this clone: Compared with germline, one end of the junction differs, possibly owing to a read error. The J gene is TRBJ2-1, the V gene TRBV4-2, with 13 nucleotides matching TRBD2. CDR3 length equals 18 residues. Germline CDR1 and CDR2: LGHNA and YNFKEQ. The DNA of the CDR3 is TGTGCCAGCAGCCAAGAGGCGCCGGGACTAGCGGGAAGCAATAAGCAGTTCTTC. It specifies CASSQEAPGLAGSNKQFF.

The rearrangement links TRBV9 to TRBJ2-2, with 7 bases matching TRBD2. V was clipped by 2 bases and J by 5 bases; unmatched bases: 6. CDR1 and CDR2 (germline): SGDLS, YYNGEE. The CDR3 contains 15 residues. The DNA of the CDR3 is TGTGCCAGCAGCGTTAGGGCGGGGGAGACCGGGGAGCTGTTTTTT. It is translated as CASSVRAGETGELFF.

The chain combines TRBV28 with TRBJ1-4; 9 bases match TRBD1. CDR1 and CDR2 from the germline V gene are MDHEN and SYDVKM. J was trimmed by 7 bases and V by 7 bases; bases with no gene match: 4. This CDR3 comprises 13 residues. This CDR3 reads CASTRTGAEKLFF. DNA of the CDR3: TGTGCCAGCACTAGGACAGGGGCTGAAAAACTGTTTTTT.

This clone has just a few counts. The chain has TRBV19 and TRBJ2-7; TRBD1 matches at 9 bases. After removal of 4 bases from V and 3 bases from J, the junction contained 10 bases not matched to a gene. The CDR3 totals 16 residues. The V gene's germline CDR1 is LNHDA and CDR2 SQIVND (reference sequence). The CDR3 here is CASSKSRTGVNYEQYF. In DNA form, the CDR3 reads TGTGCCAGTAGTAAGAGTCGGACAGGGGTAAACTACGAGCAGTACTTC.

The rearrangement links TRBV9 to TRBJ2-3, with 9 nucleotides matching TRBD2. Germline assignment: CDR1 SGDLS and CDR2 YYNGEE. The V segment lost 6 bases and the J segment 3 bases; nucleotides outside the gene matches: 8. The CDR3 spans 15 residues. DNA of the CDR3: TGTGCCAGCACCCCTAGCGGGATTGCGACAGATACGCAGTATTTT. Protein product: CASTPSGIATDTQYF.

This chain links TRBV9 with TRBJ1-4; D remains ambiguous. The germline V gene encodes CDR1 SGDLS and CDR2 YYNGEE. The CDR3 covers 16 residues. V shed 4 bases and J shed 5 bases, with 18 bases lying between them. CDR3 residues: CASSPLGETFNEKLFF. For the CDR3, the DNA is TGTGCCAGCAGCCCCCTGGGAGAGACGTTCAATGAAAAACTGTTTTTT.

The gene calls are TRBV7-2 and TRBJ1-6; weak D call: TRBD1 (6 bases). Germline V gene lookup returns CDR1 SGHTA and CDR2 FQGNSA. Trimming removed 5 bases at V and 9 bases at J, with 14 bases between. CDR3 length equals 14 residues. In nucleotides, the CDR3 is TGTGCCAGCAGCCCTACAGGGACTATTTCACCCCTCCACTTT. It is translated as CASSPTGTISPLHF.

V gene TRBV9 combines with J gene TRBJ2-5; possibly TRBD1 for D (5 bases). The germline V gene has CDR1 SGDLS and CDR2 YYNGEE. This CDR3 comprises 16 residues. V gave up 0 bases and J gave up 1 base, with 13 bases separating them. CDR3 in amino acids: CASSVGAGPAQETQYF. The CDR3 nucleotides read TGTGCCAGCAGCGTAGGGGCAGGGCCTGCCCAAGAGACCCAGTACTTC. Full variable domain (missing parts from reference TRBV9 and TRBJ2-5): DSGVTQTPKHLITATGQRVTLRCSPRSGDLSVYWYQQSLDQGLQFLIQYYNGEERAKGNILERFSAQQFPDLHSELNLSSLELGDSALYFCASSVGAGPAQETQYFGPGTRLLVL.

This clone has a count of ten or more. The CDR3 DNA reads TGTGCCAGCACCGAGGGACAGGCCTTACGCTATGGCTACACCTTC. Amino acids: CASTEGQALRYGYTF. V gene TRBV6-5 combines with J gene TRBJ1-2; TRBD1 matches 8 bases. CDR1 is MNHEY and CDR2 is SVGAGI in the germline V gene. V was clipped by 7 bases and J by 4 bases; unmatched bases: 11. The CDR3 sequence is 15 residues long.

The chain employs TRBV19 and TRBJ2-2; TRBD1 agrees at 9 bases. Germline loops: CDR1 LNHDA, CDR2 SQIVND (reference sequence). The CDR3 covers 16 residues. V shed 7 bases and J 6 bases; nucleotides not matched to a gene: 12. The CDR3: CASTADRGAWAGELFF. CDR3 in DNA: TGTGCCAGTACCGCAGACAGGGGGGCCTGGGCCGGGGAGCTGTTTTTT.